This T cell receptor beta chain derives from a study of blood T cell repertoires in COVID-19. On the study more broadly: Both acute and convalescent COVID-19 samples were obtained from the United States, Italy and Spain. Nucleic acid was either cDNA or gDNA, and it came from T cells, B-cell-depleted T cells, or PBMCs.

Profiled with immunoSEQ multiplex PCR; TCRdb holds only in-frame clones, not every one. Of a few hundred thousand clones listed, 70% to 90% were seen once; the top ten hold approximately 5.2%. Adults between roughly 18 and 89 years of age took part from approximately 24 US areas. The CDR3 spans 12 residues. Between the trimmed V and J ends, which lost 1 base and 7 bases, there was a span of 7 bases. Germline loops: CDR1 MNHNS, CDR2 SASEGT. The chain recombines TRBV6-1 with TRBJ1-1, with D unclear. This TCR was sampled from a woman aged 30 to 39 who had recovered from COVID-19. The sample taken for sequencing was PBMCs or T cells enriched from blood (not recorded which). Here the CDR3 DNA reads TGTGCCAGCAGTGAAGTAAGCTTTGAAGCTTTCTTT. Translation: CASSEVSFEAFF.